The 18 T cell receptor beta chains listed next were all sequenced from one sample in a study of tumor-infiltrating lymphocytes in localized non-small cell lung cancer (dated by TCRdb to about 2021). Libraries were built with the immunoSEQ multiplex PCR assay. TCRdb stores this immuneACCESS table with in-frame sequences only. Part of the clones is absent; in the studies checked, under half of the shortfall reflects unresolved V genes, and no reason is known for the rest. The sample table records roughly 14,000 clones; roughly 75% of these occur just once. The ten most abundant clones make up about 3.8% of the sample. The sample consisted of lung tumor tissue. These receptors were taken from a human donor with non-small cell lung cancer.

The rearrangement links TRBV7-3 to TRBJ2-1; a weak D match, TRBD1 (5 bases). The CDR3 is 16 residues long. Germline V CDR1 and CDR2: SGHTA, FQGTGA. V gave up 5 bases and J gave up 4 bases, with 18 bases separating them. DNA for the CDR3: TGTGCCAGCAGCCCCAACCCGCAGGGAAGATACAATGAGCAGTTCTTC. Translation: CASSPNPQGRYNEQFF. Combining the CDR3 with reference TRBV7-3 and TRBJ2-1 gives the whole variable domain GAGVSQTPSNKVTEKGKYVELRCDPISGHTALYWYRQSLGQGPEFLIYFQGTGAADDSGLPNDRFFAVRPEGSVSTLKIQRTERGDSAVYLCASSPNPQGRYNEQFFGPGTRLTVL.

The chain is built from TRBV6-5 and TRBJ1-1; 11 bases map to TRBD1. With V trimmed by 6 bases and J by 4 bases, 4 bases remained unmatched. The CDR3 is 14 amino acids. Germline V lookup: CDR1 MNHEY, CDR2 SVGAGI. The chain's CDR3 is CASSLDRGRTEAFF. In DNA, the CDR3 is TGTGCCAGCAGCCTGGACAGGGGGCGCACTGAAGCTTTCTTT.

This clone was seen a handful of times. The chain combines TRBV5-6 with TRBJ1-2; TRBD1 matches 8 bases. This CDR3 is 15 amino acids long. Per the germline V gene, CDR1 is SGHDT and CDR2 is YYEEEE. Trimming at V came to 4 bases and at J to 1 base, leaving 6 bases not matched to a gene. For the CDR3, the DNA is TGTGCCAGCAGCCCGACAGGGGTCCATAACTATGGCTACACCTTC. Amino acids: CASSPTGVHNYGYTF.

This chain connects TRBV7-2 to TRBJ2-5, with 10 bases identical to TRBD2. After removal of 5 bases from V and 5 bases from J, the junction contained 8 bases not matched to a gene. The CDR3 covers 15 residues. The germline V gene encodes CDR1 SGHTA and CDR2 FQGNSA. The CDR3 spells CASSPQAGGRETQYF. The CDR3 bases are TGTGCCAGCAGCCCCCAAGCGGGAGGGCGGGAGACCCAGTACTTC.

The V gene is TRBV11-2, the J gene TRBJ1-3, with 10 nucleotides matching TRBD1. This CDR3 has 19 amino acids. Per germline, CDR1 SGHAT and CDR2 FQNNGV. Unmatched junction bases numbered 9, after V lost 1 base and J lost 0 bases. The CDR3 DNA reads as TGTGCCAGCAGCTTAGCCGGGACAGGGGCCGGTCTCTCTGGAAACACCATATATTTT. Encoded protein: CASSLAGTGAGLSGNTIYF.

The chain has TRBV27 and TRBJ2-7; D tentatively reads TRBD1 or TRBD2 (5 bases each). The CDR3 is 15 amino acids. Trimming left V 5 bases short and J 0 bases short, with 14 bases between. CDR1 and CDR2 from the germline V gene are MNHEY and SMNVEV (reference sequence). Here the CDR3 reads CASSNRDGYSYEQYF. CDR3 in DNA: TGTGCCAGCAGTAACCGGGACGGATACTCCTACGAGCAGTACTTC.

This chain joins TRBV5-5 and TRBJ1-5; D unresolved. CDR3 size: 14 residues. Germline V gene sequence: CDR1 SGHKS, CDR2 YYEKEE (reference sequence). Deletions cut 0 bases from V and 0 bases from J, with 4 bases between. CDR3 protein: CASSLAYSNQPQHF. CDR3 coding DNA: TGTGCCAGCAGCTTGGCGTATAGCAATCAGCCCCAGCATTTT. The complete variable domain, with remaining parts taken from reference TRBV5-5 and TRBJ1-5, reads DAGVTQSPTHLIKTRGQQVTLRCSPISGHKSVSWYQQVLGQGPQFIFQYYEKEERGRGNFPDRFSARQFPNYSSELNVNALLLGDSALYLCASSLAYSNQPQHFGDGTRLSIL.

The CDR3 loop reads CASSTITSASNTDTQYF. In DNA form, the CDR3 reads TGTGCCAGCAGCACAATAACTAGCGCTTCAAACACAGATACGCAGTATTTT. The rearrangement uses TRBV28 and TRBJ2-3; 7 bases line up with TRBD2. This CDR3 has 17 residues. The V segment lost 6 bases and the J segment 2 bases; nucleotides outside the gene matches: 14. CDR1 is MDHEN and CDR2 is SYDVKM in the germline V gene.

The chain couples TRBV18 to TRBJ2-3; D uncertain. Germline V CDR1 and CDR2: KGHSH, LQKENI. The CDR3 has 11 residues. V gave up 4 bases and J gave up 4 bases, with 3 bases separating them. CDR3 loop: CASSRADTQYF. In nucleotides, the CDR3 is TGTGCCAGCTCACGTGCAGATACGCAGTATTTT.

The chain employs TRBV10-2 and TRBJ1-2, with 7 bases identical to TRBD1. Trimming removed 8 bases from V and 4 bases from J; junction bases left unmatched: 1. CDR3 length: 11 amino acids. Germline V gene data show CDR1 as WSHSY and CDR2 as SAAADI. The CDR3 DNA sequence: TGCGCCAGCCAGGGGGGCTATGGCTACACCTTC. Amino acid sequence: CASQGGYGYTF.

The chain links TRBV7-2 to TRBJ2-7, with TRBD1 identical over 10 bases. The J segment lost 4 bases and the V segment lost 5 bases, leaving 2 bases of the junction unmatched. The CDR3 covers 13 residues. Germline-derived CDR1 and CDR2 are SGHTA and FQGNSA. CDR3 sequence reads: CASSGQGGYEQYF. The CDR3, as DNA: TGTGCCAGCAGCGGACAGGGGGGTTACGAGCAGTACTTC. Supplemented by reference TRBV7-2 and TRBJ2-7, the full variable domain reads GAGVSQSPSNKVTEKGKDVELRCDPISGHTALYWYRQSLGQGLEFLIYFQGNSAPDKSGLPSDRFSAERTGGSVSTLTIQRTQQEDSAVYLCASSGQGGYEQYFGPGTRLTVT.

This clone was detected once. The chain carries TRBV27 and TRBJ2-7; 13 nucleotides align to TRBD2. J gave up 6 bases and V 6 bases, and 14 bases lay outside the gene matches. Per the germline V gene, CDR1 is MNHEY and CDR2 is SMNVEV (reference sequence). The CDR3 covers 17 residues. In DNA, the CDR3 is TGTGCCAGCAGCATTCAAGGAGGGACTAGCGGGACGGGCGAGCAGTACTTC. Residues: CASSIQGGTSGTGEQYF.

The gene calls are TRBV28 and TRBJ1-2; 7 bases map to TRBD1. The length of the CDR3 is 13 residues. Germline V gene lookup returns CDR1 MDHEN and CDR2 SYDVKM. With 4 bases clipped from V and 4 bases from J, the junction kept 3 bases outside the gene matches. The CDR3 region has the DNA TGTGCCAGCAGTTCGGGACAGATCTATGGCTACACCTTC. As protein: CASSSGQIYGYTF.

The V gene is TRBV6-6, the J gene TRBJ1-3; a weak D match, TRBD1 (6 bases). This CDR3 region has 14 residues. V lost 4 bases and J lost 2, with 9 bases in between. Germline CDR1 MNHNY, CDR2 SVGAGI (reference sequence). The CDR3 DNA reads as TGTGCCAGCAGTTCACAGGGAACTGGAAACACCATATATTTT. Protein: CASSSQGTGNTIYF.

The CDR3 DNA follows: TGCGCCAGCAGCCCCTCGGGACAGTCCTCCTACGAGCAGTACTTC. This codes for CASSPSGQSSYEQYF. This chain connects TRBV4-1 to TRBJ2-7, with 7 nucleotides matching TRBD1. The germline gives CDR1 MGHRA, CDR2 YSYEKL. This CDR3 contains 15 residues. J lost 0 bases, V lost 4 bases, and 6 bases had no gene match.

This clone was seen only a few times. The chain couples TRBV5-6 to TRBJ2-2, with TRBD2 identical over 15 bases. V lost 4 bases to trimming and J lost 5 bases; unmatched junction nucleotides: 6. Germline-derived CDR1 and CDR2 are SGHDT and YYEEEE. There are 17 residues in the CDR3. CDR3 in DNA: TGTGCCAGCAGCACGGGACTAGCGGGAGGACGGACCGGGGAGCTGTTTTTT. Translated: CASSTGLAGGRTGELFF.

This clone was counted a few times. The chain uses TRBV28 and TRBJ1-1; D perhaps matches TRBD1 (6 bases). The CDR3 runs to 14 residues. Deletions cut 8 bases from V and 3 bases from J, with 16 bases between. Per the germline V gene, CDR1 is MDHEN and CDR2 is SYDVKM. In DNA, the CDR3 is TGTGCCAGCGGCGGGGGGGGCGCGGACACTGAAGCTTTCTTT. Encoded protein: CASGGGGADTEAFF.

The CDR3 region is CASSYYPKGTNQPQHF. CDR3 nucleotides: TGTGCCAGCAGTTACTACCCAAAGGGTACCAATCAGCCCCAGCATTTT. This sequence joins TRBV6-5 and TRBJ1-5; D gene uncertain. Trimming pared 1 base from V and 3 bases from J, leaving 13 bases between. Germline CDR1 and CDR2: MNHEY and SVGAGI. This CDR3 region has 16 residues.